The present T cell receptor (beta chain) was sequenced within a study of OX40 agonist ivuxolimab in advanced cancers. The study, taken as a whole, reports: At doses 0.1 to 3.0 mg/kg, CD4+ and CD8+ clones expanded.

Generated by immunoSEQ multiplex PCR, the TCRdb table keeps only in-frame clones and is missing some. Among 95,000 to 150,000 clones, approximately 92% were seen once, and the ten largest hold approximately 0.15%. V lost 4 bases and J 9 bases, leaving 13 bases between the germline ends. CDR3 size: 14 residues. From germline, CDR1 is MNHEY and CDR2 SVGAGI. Concerning this clone: Its antigen is not known.

This TCR was recovered from an adult with an advanced solid tumor such as melanoma, head and neck, liver or kidney cancer. The V call is TRBV6-5, the J call TRBJ1-6, with D hard to call. The material was CD4+ or CD8+ T cells sorted from blood, obtained in a trial of the OX40 agonist ivuxolimab. CDR3 in DNA: TGTGCCAGCAGTTCTCAAGCTCGGTTTTCACCCCTCCACTTT. Its protein product is CASSSQARFSPLHF.